Each of the 15 T cell receptor beta chains below was sequenced from the same sample in a study of CD8+CD57+ T cells in acquired aplastic anemia. For CDR3 and TCR beta VDJ profiling, genomic DNA was the template used. A single record per CDR3 protein comes from TCRdb applying MiXCR to the reads. The sample yields about 190,000 distinct CDR3 sequences, just under 50% seen once. Sequencing was done on patients that had shown CD8+CD57+ cell expansion by flow cytometry. The sample taken for sequencing was sorted CD4+, CD8+, or CD8+CD57+ T cells (not recorded which) from PBMCs. All receptors derive from a human donor with aplastic anemia.

The chain employs TRBV25-1 and TRBJ1-2; 7 bases line up with TRBD1. The CDR3 length is 12 residues. CDR1 is MGHDK, CDR2 SYGVNS, per germline. The CDR3 region has the DNA TGTGCAACGACAGGGAACCACTATGGCTACACCTTC. Its translation is CATTGNHYGYTF.

This clonotype was recorded at least ten times. V usage is TRBV7-9 and J usage is TRBJ2-5, with 14 bases lining up with TRBD2. CDR3 length: 15 residues. CDR1 SEHNR and CDR2 FQNEAQ come from the germline V gene (reference sequence). V gave up 4 bases and J gave up 4 bases; unmatched junction bases: 2. CDR3: CASSSGLAGGETQYF. The CDR3 DNA follows: TGTGCCAGCAGCTCAGGACTAGCGGGGGGAGAGACCCAGTACTTC.

This clonotype was detected ten times or more. The chain's CDR3 is CASSAQQGLSQGYTF. The DNA for the CDR3 is TGTGCCAGCAGCGCCCAACAGGGTTTGTCGCAGGGCTACACCTTC. The chain recombines TRBV9 with TRBJ1-2; TRBD1 is a possible D gene (6 bases). CDR3 length: 15 residues. Germline V CDR1 and CDR2: SGDLS, YYNGEE. Trimming cost V 3 bases and J 8 bases, with 20 bases left between them.

This clonotype has ten or more counts. As DNA, the CDR3 is TGTGCCAGCAGTACAGGGGAAGGGGCCGGGGAGCTGTTTTTT. This codes for CASSTGEGAGELFF. This rearrangement joins TRBV2 to TRBJ2-2; 7 bases fit TRBD1. The J segment lost 6 bases and the V segment lost 5 bases, leaving 6 bases of the junction unmatched. This CDR3 is built from 14 residues. Germline CDR1 is SNHLY and CDR2 is FYNNEI.

This clonotype appeared many times. The chain uses TRBV19 and TRBJ1-1, with a weak D call TRBD1 (6 bases). V lost 4 bases and J lost 3, with 18 bases in between. In germline, CDR1 is LNHDA, CDR2 SQIVND (reference sequence). The CDR3 extends over 16 amino acids. The CDR3 here is CASSKTRTADDTEAFF. The CDR3 coding sequence is TGTGCCAGTAGTAAGACCAGGACAGCCGACGACACTGAAGCTTTCTTT.

This rearrangement joins TRBV2 to TRBJ2-5; 9 bases align to TRBD2. This CDR3 has 15 residues. The trim removed 7 bases at V and 4 bases at J, leaving 10 bases unmatched. The V gene's germline CDR1 is SNHLY and CDR2 FYNNEI. This CDR3 is CASTKGGGEGETQYF. The CDR3 DNA follows: TGTGCCAGCACTAAAGGCGGGGGGGAAGGAGAGACCCAGTACTTC.

The chain links TRBV29-1 to TRBJ2-2; D possibly corresponds to TRBD2 (6 bases). The germline V and J ends were trimmed by 7 bases and 3 bases, with 12 bases remaining between them. Germline assignment: CDR1 SQVTM and CDR2 ANQGSEA. The CDR3 runs to 13 residues. The DNA of the CDR3 is TGCAGCGGGGTGGGGAGGCACACCGGGGAGCTGTTTTTT. Protein sequence: CSGVGRHTGELFF.

This clonotype came up many times. The rearrangement uses TRBV5-1 and TRBJ2-1; 13 nucleotides line up with TRBD2. The germline CDR1 and CDR2 sequences are SGHRS and YFSETQ. The CDR3 is 16 residues long. The V gene end was trimmed by 0 bases and the J gene end by 8 bases; junction bases not matched to a gene: 5. CDR3 sequence (DNA): TGCGCCAGCAGCTTGGGGACTAGCGGGAGAGGCCATGAGCAGTTCTTC. As protein: CASSLGTSGRGHEQFF.

This clonotype has a count of ten or more. The chain recombines TRBV20-1 with TRBJ2-7, with TRBD2 matching 13 bases. The germline V gene has CDR1 DFQATT and CDR2 SNEGSKA (reference sequence). The ends lost 3 bases at V and 1 base at J; junction bases unmatched: 3. The CDR3 is made up of 15 amino acids. CDR3 bases: TGCAGTGCTAGTCTGGGACTAGCGGGATCCTACGAGCAGTACTTC. Protein: CSASLGLAGSYEQYF.

In the case of this clonotype: With a much larger clone just one base away, this may be a read error. The chain recombines TRBV7-2 with TRBJ2-7, with 9 bases matching TRBD1. V lost 6 bases to trimming and J lost 5 bases; unmatched junction nucleotides: 14. The CDR3 consists of 16 residues. Per the germline V gene, CDR1 is SGHTA and CDR2 is FQGNSA. The chain's CDR3 is CASSDSYRGPSHEQYF. In DNA, the CDR3 is TGTGCCAGCAGTGATTCGTACAGGGGGCCTAGCCACGAGCAGTACTTC.

This clonotype occurred many times. The rearrangement uses TRBV12-3 or TRBV12-4 and TRBJ1-6, with 7 bases lining up with TRBD1. The trim removed 4 bases at V and 9 bases at J, leaving 6 bases unmatched. The CDR3 runs 14 residues. CDR3 sequence: CASSSVDRVSPLHF. As DNA, the CDR3 is TGTGCCAGCAGTTCGGTCGACAGGGTTTCACCCCTCCACTTT.

A remark on this clonotype: One end of the junction does not line up with germline, which may come from a read error. The rearrangement uses TRBV25-1 and TRBJ2-1, with a tentative D call TRBD1 (5 bases). Germline V gives CDR1 MGHDK, CDR2 SYGVNS. The length of the CDR3 is 14 residues. The CDR3: CASSESPKGNEQSF. For the CDR3, the DNA is TGTGCCAGCAGTGAATCGCCTAAGGGGAATGAGCAGTCCTTC.

This clonotype was observed a handful of times. The chain links TRBV7-3 to TRBJ2-7, with 8 bases lining up with TRBD1. V was clipped by 2 bases and J by 7 bases; unmatched bases: 4. The CDR3 covers 13 residues. Germline CDR1 is SGHTA and CDR2 is FQGTGA. The CDR3 spells CASSLQGAREQYF. The CDR3, as DNA: TGTGCCAGCAGCTTACAGGGGGCGCGGGAGCAGTACTTC. Based on the CDR3 plus reference TRBV7-3 and TRBJ2-7, the full variable domain is GAGVSQTPSNKVTEKGKYVELRCDPISGHTALYWYRQSLGQGPEFLIYFQGTGAADDSGLPNDRFFAVRPEGSVSTLKIQRTERGDSAVYLCASSLQGAREQYFGPGTRLTVT.

Concerning this clonotype itself: The junction and the germline gene differ at one end; a read error may be behind it. The rearrangement uses TRBV7-9 and TRBJ2-7, with 9 bases that match TRBD2. CDR3 length: 14 residues. Germline-derived CDR1 and CDR2 are SEHNR and FQNEAQ (reference sequence). CDR3 protein: CASSGSSGNYEQYF. CDR3 DNA sequence: TGCGCCAGCAGCGGATCTAGCGGGAACTACGAGCAGTACTTC.

This clonotype was counted between two and nine times. The V gene is TRBV27, the J gene TRBJ1-1, with a possible D match to TRBD1 (5 bases). Looked up from germline, CDR1 is MNHEY and CDR2 is SMNVEV (reference sequence). CDR3 length equals 16 residues. Deletions cut 6 bases from V and 8 bases from J, with 25 bases between. The CDR3 sequence is CASRRRGELFSGEAFF. The CDR3 DNA follows: TGTGCCAGCAGACGAAGGGGCGAATTGTTCTCAGGAGAAGCTTTCTTT.